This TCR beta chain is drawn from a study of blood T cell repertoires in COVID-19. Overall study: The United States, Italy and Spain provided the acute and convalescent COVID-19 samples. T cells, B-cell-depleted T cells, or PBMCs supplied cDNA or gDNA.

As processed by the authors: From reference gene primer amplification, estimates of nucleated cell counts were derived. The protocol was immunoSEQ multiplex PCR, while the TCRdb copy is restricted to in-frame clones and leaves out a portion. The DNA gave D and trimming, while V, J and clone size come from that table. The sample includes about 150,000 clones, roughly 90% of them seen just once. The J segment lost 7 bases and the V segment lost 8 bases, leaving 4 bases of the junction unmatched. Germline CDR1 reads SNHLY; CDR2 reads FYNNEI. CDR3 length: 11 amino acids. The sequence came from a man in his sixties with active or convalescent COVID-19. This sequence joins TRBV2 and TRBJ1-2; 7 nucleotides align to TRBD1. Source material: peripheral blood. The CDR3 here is CASGTAFGYTF. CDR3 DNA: TGTGCCAGCGGGACAGCTTTTGGCTACACCTTC.